This is a list of T cell receptor beta chains from one sample in a study of cytomegalovirus exposure and HLA in healthy donors. The assay was immunoSEQ multiplex PCR, and TCRdb's table has in-frame clones only and misses some. The sample's table shows some 150,000 clones. Material: PBMCs. Receptors were obtained from a woman aged 18-35 years in good health and CMV-seronegative. The CDR3 runs from the conserved cysteine through the conserved F or W. The D gene is left open where the match is weak.

TRBD1	TRBJ1-5	TRBV28	TGTGCCAGCAGTTTTAGGACAGGAGATCAGCCCCAGCATTTT	CASSFRTGDQPQHF
-	TRBJ2-5	TRBV27	TGTGCCAGCAGTTTGTACAGTCAAGAGACCCAGTACTTC	CASSLYSQETQYF
TRBD2	TRBJ2-3	TRBV19	TGTGCCACCCGCGGGAGGACTAGCACAGATACGCAGTATTTT	CATRGRTSTDTQYF
TRBD2	TRBJ2-2	TRBV4-2	TGTGCCAGCAGCCAAGTCGGGGGGGCCGGGGAGCTGTTTTTT	CASSQVGGAGELFF
TRBD1	TRBJ1-1	TRBV29-1	TGCAGCGCCCGGACAGGGGATCGTGAAGCTTTCTTT	CSARTGDREAFF
TRBD2	TRBJ2-2	TRBV28	TGTGCCAGCAGTCCCTCGGGACTACTCCGTCCGTTTTTT	CASSPSGLLRPFF
-	TRBJ2-2	TRBV6-4	TGTGCCAGCAGTGACTCTCTAGAAACCACCGGGGAGCTGTTTTTT	CASSDSLETTGELFF
-	TRBJ1-4	TRBV21-1	TGTGCCAGCAGCAAAGCGCGCAGGGAAGATGAAAAACTGTTTTTT	CASSKARREDEKLFF
TRBD2	TRBJ2-1	TRBV4-2	TGTGCCAGCAGCCCCTCCGGACTAGCGGGGACCTACAATGAGCAGTTCTTC	CASSPSGLAGTYNEQFF
-	TRBJ1-2	TRBV2	TGTGCCAGCATCAATGCGGGCAGAGGTGGCTATGGCTACACCTTC	CASINAGRGGYGYTF
-	TRBJ2-5	TRBV5-1	TGCGCCAGCAGCTTCGAGCGGGAGACCCAGTACTTC	CASSFERETQYF